The present entry profiles one T cell receptor (beta chain) with its context. What this receptor recognizes is not known. No base qualities exist here, and no much larger clone lies one base off it. The sample comes from a study of blood T cell repertoires in COVID-19 (dated by TCRdb to the early 2020s). Describing the broader study: Samples covering the acute and convalescent phases of COVID-19 were provided by collaborators in the United States, Italy and Spain. HLA class I and class II types, where available, came from metadata supplied by the sample provider rather than from assay-based typing. The samples were drawn from the first 160 participants of the ongoing ImmuneRACE study and from 950 to 1,500 subjects provided by 6 global collaborators. The repertoires were released in a freely available public database intended as a resource for research on the immune response to SARS-CoV-2. Deeply sampled blood TCRbeta repertoires from subjects exposed to, actively infected with, or recovered from COVID-19 were included in the dataset. The prospective study material was composed of cDNA or gDNA derived from T cells, B-cell-depleted T cells, or PBMCs. Nearly every sample came with metadata listing a de-identified subject ID, COVID-19 status, age in years and sex. The paper's findings and limits, for the study overall: The quantity of clinical and demographic metadata differed by source and by participant and was supplied without curation.

TCRbeta CDR3 regions were amplified from genomic DNA by means of the immunoSEQ Assay, a bias-controlled multiplex PCR. Turning to the authors' computational methods: Within the assay, amplification of reference gene primers was used to estimate how many nucleated cells each sample contained. To quantify the absolute abundance of each unique TCRbeta CDR3 rearrangement, sequence reads were collapsed and filtered. For each sample, productive Simpson clonality was calculated by taking the square root of Simpson's diversity index across productive rearrangements. This is the immuneACCESS table as TCRdb keeps it, with only in-frame sequences that have V and J called. A part of the clones is gone; compared with another copy, unresolved V genes explain less than half, and the rest is unexplained. V, J and clone size were drawn from that table, and D and trimming were deduced from the DNA. The sample table shows 210,000 or so clones, and approximately 84% are seen once. The top ten hold roughly 7.6% of the sample.

Per the germline V gene, MDHEN is the CDR1 and SYDVKM is the CDR2. The CDR3 has 14 amino acids, counting the end cysteine and phenylalanine. CDR3 DNA is the only sequence kept; it has 42 bases, read in frame from the first base. V is reduced by 8 bases and J by 4 bases, leaving a spacing of 17 bases between them. One collaborating source in Seattle enrolled patients during active infection and followed them longitudinally through the course of disease. Whole blood was collected in K2EDTA tubes by collaborating institutions according to the institutions' own protocols. Collaborator samples were shipped for TCRbeta analysis as frozen whole blood, isolated PBMCs, or DNA extracted from either sample type.

This clonotype was obtained from a woman over 75 with COVID-19, enrolled during active disease. Input material: peripheral blood. The chain is made from TRBV28 and TRBJ1-2; a confident D gene designation cannot be given. The CDR3 is CASAEPLFSYGYTF. The DNA sequence is TGTGCCAGCGCGGAGCCTCTCTTCTCCTATGGCTACACCTTC.